This T cell receptor (beta chain) is drawn from a study of T-cell reconstitution after alpha-beta-depleted transplantation in children. Whole-study results and caveats: The study traced high day-60 TCRbeta diversity in some patients to surviving recipient T cells and thymic progenitors. Reportedly, alpha-beta T cells present about two months post-transplant originated from several hundred expanded clones of graft origin. One year after transplant, T-cell counts and diversity came mostly from newly produced T cells.

This clonotype was counted a few times. The antigen remains undetermined. CDR1 and CDR2 (germline): GTSNPN, SVGIG (reference sequence). V dropped 1 base and J dropped 11 bases, with 16 bases sitting between them. The CDR3 is made up of 13 amino acids. Unique molecular identifiers were built into the TCRbeta library. One entry per CDR3 protein results from TCRdb running MiXCR on the PCR reads. The sample has 600,000 to 700,000 distinct CDR3 sequences, 10% to 15% seen once. This sequence was found in a girl aged 2-10 years with congenital amegakaryocytic thrombocytopenia, due to receive a stem cell transplant. The sequencing used PBMCs, collected before TCRalphabeta/CD19-depleted stem cell transplant. This chain uses TRBV30 with TRBJ2-3; D is unresolved. The CDR3 protein is CAWSAQVLPGQYF. In DNA form, the CDR3 reads TGTGCCTGGAGTGCCCAGGTTCTCCCTGGGCAGTATTTT.